The 13 T cell receptor beta chains below were found in one sample sequenced in a study of prognosis after radiotherapy for stage I lung cancer. Amplicons of TCR beta CDR3 were generated from genomic DNA by two-round multiplex PCR. The first PCR round targeted every TRBV and TRBJ gene with specific primers. TCRdb reanalysed the multiplex PCR reads using MiXCR and keeps one entry per CDR3 protein. Of more than 30,000 distinct CDR3 sequences listed, about 29% are singletons. This specimen was PBMCs, taken before or after stereotactic body radiation therapy (not recorded which). These receptors originate from a donor over 45 with non-small cell lung cancer.

This clonotype has a count of ten or more. J is TRBJ2-1 and V is TRBV7-8, with D uncertain. This CDR3 region has 13 residues. V lost 1 base and J 6 bases, leaving 7 bases between the germline ends. Germline V gene lookup returns CDR1 SGHVS and CDR2 FQNEAQ. The CDR3 sequence is CASSLVSVNEQFF. The CDR3 DNA is TGTGCCAGCAGCTTAGTTTCAGTCAATGAGCAGTTCTTC.

This clonotype was counted at least ten times. The chain has TRBV6-1 and TRBJ2-1; D is undetermined. Germline assignment: CDR1 MNHNS and CDR2 SASEGT. The germline V and J ends were trimmed by 6 bases and 14 bases, with 20 bases remaining between them. The CDR3 runs to 13 residues. For the CDR3, the DNA is TGTGCCAGCAGACGAGAAAAACACGTAATGGAGTTCTTC. Translating it yields CASRREKHVMEFF.

This clonotype appeared many times. The chain is built from TRBV10-3 and TRBJ1-2; 10 bases are shared with TRBD1. This CDR3 spans 14 amino acids. J gave up 5 bases and V 5 bases, and 5 bases lay outside the gene matches. The germline CDR1 and CDR2 sequences are ENHRY and SYGVKD. The CDR3, as DNA: TGTGCCATCAGTTGGGACAGGGGCAAGTATGGCTACACCTTC. This gives the protein CAISWDRGKYGYTF.

This clonotype appeared many times. The rearrangement joins TRBV28 to TRBJ1-2; D possibly corresponds to TRBD1 (5 bases). Germline assignment: CDR1 MDHEN and CDR2 SYDVKM. Trimming removed 3 bases at V and 4 bases at J, with 12 bases between. The CDR3 totals 14 residues. The CDR3 is CASSLGGIVYGYTF. The DNA for the CDR3 is TGTGCCAGCAGTTTGGGGGGAATAGTCTATGGCTACACCTTC.

This clonotype was counted ten times or more. CDR3 DNA sequence: TGTGCCAGCAGCTTAGATACGTCGAGGCTAGCGGGAGGGCCGCATGAGCAGTTCTTC. This translates into CASSLDTSRLAGGPHEQFF. V gene TRBV11-1 combines with J gene TRBJ2-1; 12 bases are a match to TRBD2. J lost 8 bases, V lost 1 base, and 15 bases had no gene match. CDR3 length equals 19 residues. CDR1 SGHAT and CDR2 FQDESV come from the germline V gene (reference sequence).

The table lists this clonotype with a few counts. The V and J genes are TRBV6-1 and TRBJ1-2; D gene ambiguous. This CDR3 has 14 amino acids. The V end lost 6 bases, the J end lost 2 bases, and 13 bases lay between the germline ends. The germline CDR1 and CDR2 sequences are MNHNS and SASEGT. The CDR3 sequence is CASRSENLNYGYTF. Here the CDR3 DNA reads TGTGCCAGCAGGTCAGAGAACCTAAACTATGGCTACACCTTC.

This clonotype was counted ten times or more. This chain joins TRBV28 and TRBJ2-6, with a tentative D call TRBD1 (6 bases). V lost 5 bases, J lost 2 bases, and 7 bases lay in between. The CDR3 runs 14 residues. Germline loops: CDR1 MDHEN, CDR2 SYDVKM. CDR3 DNA sequence: TGTGCCAGCAGTCGGACAGCTGGGGCCAACGTCCTGACTTTC. It codes for CASSRTAGANVLTF.

Concerning this clonotype itself: A far larger clone is a single base away, which makes a read error likely. The CDR3 here is CASSYLAVRSTDTQYF. The DNA for the CDR3 is TGTGCCAGCAGTTACCTAGCGGTACGGAGCACAGATACGCAGTATTTT. This chain uses TRBV6-6 with TRBJ2-3; TRBD2 matches at 7 bases. V dropped 2 bases and J dropped 0; count of bases not matched to a gene: 5. This CDR3 spans 16 amino acids. Per the germline V gene, CDR1 is MNHNY and CDR2 is SVGAGI (reference sequence).

A word on this clonotype: A read error may produce the germline difference seen at one junction end. V usage is TRBV5-1 and J usage is TRBJ1-2; 8 bases match TRBD1. CDR1 and CDR2 (germline): SGHRS, YFSETQ. This CDR3 has 14 amino acids. The CDR3 sequence is CASSVGPTGEGYTF. DNA for the CDR3: TGCGCCAGCAGTGTTGGACCGACAGGGGAAGGCTACACATTC.

This clonotype was detected many times. The J gene is TRBJ2-3, the V gene TRBV24-1, with 7 positions matching TRBD2. CDR1 and CDR2 from the germline V gene are KGHDR and SFDVKD. This CDR3 spans 16 amino acids. V lost 1 base to trimming and J lost 6 bases; unmatched junction nucleotides: 9. In DNA form, the CDR3 reads TGTGCCACCAGTGATTTCGGGACTACTATTGGGGATACGCAGTATTTT. Its translation is CATSDFGTTIGDTQYF.

At least ten counts were recorded for this clonotype. This chain joins TRBV29-1 and TRBJ1-2; tentatively, D is TRBD1 (5 bases). Germline-derived CDR1 and CDR2 are SQVTM and ANQGSEA. The CDR3 sequence is 11 residues long. DNA for the CDR3: TGCAGTCCGGGACCGATGGAAGGCTACACCTTC. Residues: CSPGPMEGYTF.

This clonotype was detected many times. J is TRBJ1-1 and V is TRBV11-2; D may be TRBD1 (6 bases). The germline CDR1 and CDR2 sequences are SGHAT and FQNNGV. The CDR3 is 14 residues long. The V and J ends lost 7 bases and 8 bases respectively, with 20 bases between them. The CDR3 nucleotides read TGTGCCAGCACCACTACAGGGTTGGGACTCGAAGCTTTCTTT. Protein product: CASTTTGLGLEAFF. Full variable domain (outside the CDR3, taken from reference TRBV11-2 and TRBJ1-1): EAGVAQSPRYKIIEKRQSVAFWCNPISGHATLYWYQQILGQGPKLLIQFQNNGVVDDSQLPKDRFSAERLKGVDSTLKIQPAKLEDSAVYLCASTTTGLGLEAFFGQGTRLTVV.

V usage is TRBV30 and J usage is TRBJ2-2; no definite D call. This CDR3 is 11 amino acids long. Germline CDR1 reads GTSNPN; CDR2 reads SVGIG (reference sequence). The V end lost 3 bases, the J end lost 3 bases, and 2 bases lay between the germline ends. The CDR3 DNA reads as TGTGCCTGGAGATACACCGGGGAGCTGTTTTTT. Protein product: CAWRYTGELFF.